One T cell receptor beta chain is described in this entry. In the original processing: Amplification from reference gene primers served as the basis for estimated nucleated cell counts. Generated by immunoSEQ multiplex PCR, the TCRdb table keeps only in-frame clones and is missing some. V and J calls and clone size are as listed in that table; D and trimming were resolved from the DNA. The sample records under 300,000 clones, around 90% being singletons. This CDR3 region has 17 residues. Trimming took off 6 bases at V and 2 bases at J, with 23 bases between the two ends. Germline assignment: CDR1 LNHDA and CDR2 SQIVND (reference sequence). The entry originates in a study of blood T cell repertoires in COVID-19. About the study: PBMCs, B-cell-depleted T cells, or T cells were the source of the cDNA or gDNA that made up the material.

Participants came from roughly 25 US areas, aged roughly 18 to 90 years. Sequenced: PBMCs or T cells enriched from blood (not recorded which). This chain links TRBV19 with TRBJ2-7; TRBD1 might be the D (6 bases). This clonotype was sampled from a woman aged 45 to 65 who had recovered from COVID-19. The CDR3 DNA reads as TGTGCCAGTAGCCTACACCATGCAGGACAGATGACCTACGAGCAGTACTTC. This translates into CASSLHHAGQMTYEQYF.